Following are 16 T cell receptor beta chains from one sample sequenced in a study of patients and donors after allogeneic stem cell transplantation. A single record per CDR3 protein comes from TCRdb applying MiXCR to the RT-PCR reads. The sample consists of 800,000 to 1,000,000 distinct CDR3 sequences, about a sixth of them appearing once. The source material was blood, either unsorted or a sorted T cell fraction (not recorded which). The receptors here all came from a human donor who was either an allogeneic HSCT recipient or a stem cell or donor lymphocyte infusion donor (not recorded which). It is not recorded whose cells these are; they may come from a transplant donor.

The chain employs TRBV20-1 and TRBJ2-1, with 8 bases identical to TRBD2. Trimming at V came to 0 bases and at J to 3 bases, leaving 7 bases not matched to a gene. The CDR3 runs to 16 residues. Germline CDR1 is DFQATT and CDR2 is SNEGSKA (reference sequence). The CDR3 is CSARDPGRAHYNEQFF. DNA of the CDR3: TGCAGTGCTAGAGATCCCGGGAGGGCCCACTACAATGAGCAGTTCTTC.

This clonotype occurred a few times. The chain carries TRBV20-1 and TRBJ2-7; no clear D. The CDR3 sequence is 13 residues long. Germline CDR1 and CDR2: DFQATT and SNEGSKA (reference sequence). V was clipped by 2 bases and J by 2 bases, with 10 bases between them. In DNA, the CDR3 is TGCAGTGCTAGACTCCCCCCCACCTACGAGCAGTACTTC. It is translated as CSARLPPTYEQYF.

The chain has TRBV7-2 and TRBJ2-1; D remains unclear. This CDR3 is 12 amino acids long. V lost 4 bases, J lost 6 bases, and 7 bases lay in between. Germline V gives CDR1 SGHTA, CDR2 FQGNSA. DNA for the CDR3: TGTGCCAGCAGCTCTTTACCCAATGAGCAGTTCTTC. It codes for CASSSLPNEQFF.

This clonotype was counted between two and nine times. The chain links TRBV7-9 to TRBJ2-1; D remains ambiguous. V was trimmed by 7 bases and J by 8 bases, leaving 24 bases between them. The CDR3 runs to 16 residues. The germline V gene has CDR1 SEHNR and CDR2 FQNEAQ (reference sequence). For the CDR3, the DNA is TGTGCCAGCAAGCTATCAAACAAGGTCAGTTTGGATGAGCAGTTCTTC. Amino acid sequence: CASKLSNKVSLDEQFF.

The chain joins TRBV25-1 to TRBJ2-7; 10 bases match TRBD1. The CDR3 length is 14 residues. Trimming took 4 bases from V and 5 from J; bases not matched to a gene: 5. Looked up from germline, CDR1 is MGHDK and CDR2 is SYGVNS. CDR3 DNA: TGTGCCAGCAGTGCCGGGACAGGGGTGGACGAGCAGTACTTC. Amino acids: CASSAGTGVDEQYF.

The chain recombines TRBV9 with TRBJ2-1; 10 bases map to TRBD1. The CDR3 has 16 amino acids. With V trimmed by 0 bases and J by 10 bases, 10 bases remained unmatched. Germline V CDR1 and CDR2: SGDLS, YYNGEE. This chain's CDR3 is CASSVALGQGHREQFF. In nucleotides, the CDR3 is TGTGCCAGCAGCGTAGCCTTGGGACAGGGGCACAGAGAGCAGTTCTTC.

The chain joins TRBV6-5 to TRBJ1-2; 7 nucleotides agree with TRBD1. CDR3 length equals 18 residues. Per the germline V gene, CDR1 is MNHEY and CDR2 is SVGAGI. Trimming took 0 bases from V and 0 from J; bases not matched to a gene: 10. CDR3 sequence: CASSYSMFSGTANYGYTF. The CDR3, as DNA: TGTGCCAGCAGTTACTCGATGTTTTCTGGGACAGCTAACTATGGCTACACCTTC.

The rearrangement joins TRBV15 to TRBJ2-7, with D tentatively TRBD1 (5 bases). The length of the CDR3 is 15 residues. Germline CDR1 reads LNHNV; CDR2 reads YYDKDF (reference sequence). Trimming removed 0 bases at V and 1 base at J, with 10 bases between. The CDR3 region has the DNA TGTGCCACCAGCAGAGATATGGCAGGGTCCTACGAGCAGTACTTC. Protein sequence: CATSRDMAGSYEQYF.

This clonotype was found a few times. This sequence joins TRBV7-2 and TRBJ2-1, with D hard to call. The CDR3 contains 13 residues. Trimming shortened V by 1 base and J by 8 bases, and 9 bases separated the two germline ends. CDR1 and CDR2 (germline): SGHTA, FQGNSA. The DNA for the CDR3 is TGTGCCAGCAGCTTAGTAGTAGGGTATGAGCAGTTCTTC. It encodes CASSLVVGYEQFF.

The genes are TRBV5-1 and TRBJ2-6, with D unclear. CDR3 size: 15 residues. CDR1 is SGHRS and CDR2 is YFSETQ in the germline V gene. V lost 4 bases to trimming and J lost 0 bases, with 8 bases between them. CDR3 sequence: CASSPLPSGANVLTF. In DNA, the CDR3 is TGCGCCAGCAGCCCCTTACCCTCTGGGGCCAACGTCCTGACTTTC.

The chain joins TRBV3-1 to TRBJ2-2; 7 bases agree with TRBD1. This CDR3 has 15 amino acids. Germline V lookup: CDR1 LGHDT, CDR2 YNNKEL (reference sequence). Trimming at V came to 1 base and at J to 7 bases, leaving 6 bases not matched to a gene. The DNA for the CDR3 is TGTGCCAGCAGCCAAGTCCCACAGGGGTACGGGGAGCTGTTTTTT. This sequence encodes CASSQVPQGYGELFF.

This clonotype has more than one count but fewer than ten. This chain joins TRBV12-3 or TRBV12-4 and TRBJ1-2; the D is unclear. The CDR3 sequence is 13 residues long. The V and J ends lost 6 bases and 8 bases respectively, with 16 bases between them. The CDR3 sequence: CASRRLPFGGYTF. In DNA form, the CDR3 reads TGTGCCAGCAGACGACTCCCTTTTGGCGGCTACACCTTC.

This clonotype was counted between two and nine times. J is TRBJ2-1 and V is TRBV6-5; 12 bases are a match to TRBD2. Trimming at V came to 4 bases and at J to 0 bases, leaving 7 bases not matched to a gene. The CDR3 contains 18 residues. In germline, CDR1 is MNHEY, CDR2 SVGAGI. CDR3 in DNA: TGTGCCAGCAGTTCTACTAGCGGGAGGTTGAGCTCCTACAATGAGCAGTTCTTC. It yields the protein CASSSTSGRLSSYNEQFF.

The chain carries TRBV7-2 and TRBJ2-7, with D possibly matching TRBD1 (6 bases). Trimming cost V 6 bases and J 2 bases, with 14 bases left between them. This CDR3 is 14 amino acids long. Germline loops: CDR1 SGHTA, CDR2 FQGNSA. The CDR3 reads CASRLTGLTYEQYF. CDR3 bases: TGTGCCAGCAGACTCACAGGGTTAACCTACGAGCAGTACTTC. Complete variable domain (other parts from reference TRBV7-2 and TRBJ2-7): GAGVSQSPSNKVTEKGKDVELRCDPISGHTALYWYRQSLGQGLEFLIYFQGNSAPDKSGLPSDRFSAERTGGSVSTLTIQRTQQEDSAVYLCASRLTGLTYEQYFGPGTRLTVT.

This clonotype was recorded at least ten times. The chain couples TRBV20-1 to TRBJ2-3; 8 bases are shared with TRBD2. This CDR3 region has 13 residues. V shed 4 bases, J shed 0 bases, and the junction held 0 bases outside the gene matches. Germline CDR1 is DFQATT and CDR2 is SNEGSKA (reference sequence). The CDR3 loop reads CSATSGSTDTQYF. The CDR3 DNA reads as TGCAGTGCTACTAGCGGGAGCACAGATACGCAGTATTTT.

The chain uses TRBV6-1 and TRBJ2-7; no firm D call. V lost 1 base and J lost 5, with 18 bases in between. The CDR3 is 16 amino acids. CDR1 and CDR2 from the germline V gene are MNHNS and SASEGT. CDR3: CASSEGPAGAGHEQYF. The CDR3 DNA sequence: TGTGCCAGCAGTGAAGGCCCAGCTGGCGCTGGGCACGAGCAGTACTTC.